The next 27 T cell receptor beta chains were all read from a single sample in a study of blood T cell repertoires in COVID-19 (dated by TCRdb to 2020 to 2022). The library relied on the immunoSEQ multiplex PCR assay. TCRdb retrieved this table from immuneACCESS and kept in-frame rearrangements only. Not all clones are present; in checked studies, unresolved V genes account for under half, and no reason is known for the remainder. Here the sample has around 200,000 clones; 80% to 90% occur a single time. Of the sample, 4.5% to 5% falls within the top ten clones. Sequencing input: peripheral blood. The receptor source for this set is a woman older than 75 with acute or convalescent COVID-19.

The chain carries TRBV19 and TRBJ1-4; 9 bases line up with TRBD1. This CDR3 contains 17 residues. CDR1 is LNHDA, CDR2 SQIVND, per germline (reference sequence). Unmatched junction bases numbered 11, after V lost 2 bases and J lost 7 bases. CDR3 bases: TGTGCCAGTAGTATAACCTTACCACAGGGGGCAACTGAAAAACTGTTTTTT. Its protein is CASSITLPQGATEKLFF.

This clone was observed once. The V and J genes are TRBV27 and TRBJ2-2; 7 bases match TRBD1. V dropped 4 bases and J dropped 6; count of bases not matched to a gene: 5. The CDR3 contains 14 residues. Germline V lookup: CDR1 MNHEY, CDR2 SMNVEV (reference sequence). DNA for the CDR3: TGTGCCAGCAGTTGGGGGACAGCCGCCGGGGAGCTGTTTTTT. Its protein product is CASSWGTAAGELFF.

The chain joins TRBV5-8 to TRBJ1-1; D is unclear. Germline V CDR1 and CDR2: SGHTS, YDEGEE. The CDR3 contains 13 residues. V was trimmed by 2 bases and J by 7 bases, leaving 12 bases between them. CDR3 protein: CASSFLSKNEAFF. As DNA, the CDR3 is TGTGCCAGCAGCTTTTTAAGCAAGAATGAAGCTTTCTTT.

This clone was counted only a few times. The V and J genes are TRBV7-3 and TRBJ1-1; 7 bases match TRBD1. Germline loops: CDR1 SGHTA, CDR2 FQGTGA. V lost 3 bases to trimming and J lost 5 bases; unmatched junction nucleotides: 3. CDR3 length: 13 amino acids. The CDR3, as DNA: TGTGCCAGCAGCTTCAACAGGGGAACTGAAGCTTTCTTT. It is translated as CASSFNRGTEAFF.

The chain combines TRBV24-1 with TRBJ1-3; no clear D. V lost 5 bases to trimming and J lost 4 bases, with 8 bases between them. Germline V gene sequence: CDR1 KGHDR, CDR2 SFDVKD. The CDR3 consists of 13 residues. CDR3 sequence: CATSAGLGNTIYF. DNA for the CDR3: TGTGCCACCAGTGCGGGGTTAGGAAACACCATATATTTT.

The chain employs TRBV28 and TRBJ1-1; D unresolved. In germline, CDR1 is MDHEN, CDR2 SYDVKM. Between the trimmed V and J ends, which lost 5 bases and 1 base, there was a span of 11 bases. The CDR3 extends over 14 amino acids. The CDR3, as DNA: TGTGCCAGCAGTACAACGGGGTGGAACACTGAAGCTTTCTTT. Protein product: CASSTTGWNTEAFF.

This sequence joins TRBV5-1 and TRBJ2-7; 10 nucleotides agree with TRBD1. The ends lost 4 bases at V and 5 bases at J; junction bases unmatched: 6. The CDR3 runs to 14 residues. The germline V gene has CDR1 SGHRS and CDR2 YFSETQ. The chain's CDR3 is CASSAGTGDHEQYF. The CDR3 region has the DNA TGCGCCAGCAGCGCTGGGACAGGGGACCACGAGCAGTACTTC.

The V and J genes are TRBV9 and TRBJ2-3, with 7 bases fitting TRBD1. The CDR3 has 13 residues. The J segment lost 3 bases and the V segment lost 4 bases, leaving 2 bases of the junction unmatched. The germline V gene has CDR1 SGDLS and CDR2 YYNGEE. The CDR3 loop reads CASSSGQTDTQYF. CDR3 nucleotide sequence: TGTGCCAGCAGCTCGGGACAGACAGATACGCAGTATTTT.

This clone appeared a single time. V and J are TRBV30 and TRBJ1-1; maybe TRBD1 (6 bases). Germline V CDR1 and CDR2: GTSNPN, SVGIG (reference sequence). This CDR3 contains 15 residues. V lost 4 bases and J 1 base, leaving 16 bases between the germline ends. The CDR3 region is CAWTSPATGNTEAFF. CDR3 nucleotides: TGTGCCTGGACCTCCCCAGCGACAGGGAACACTGAAGCTTTCTTT.

V usage is TRBV7-2 and J usage is TRBJ2-3, with D maybe TRBD2 (6 bases). Germline V gene lookup returns CDR1 SGHTA and CDR2 FQGNSA. The CDR3 runs to 15 residues. V lost 1 base, J lost 3 bases, and 11 bases lay in between. The chain's CDR3 is CASSLDGSPTDTQYF. Written as DNA, the CDR3 is TGTGCCAGCAGCTTAGACGGGAGTCCGACAGATACGCAGTATTTT. The full variable domain, its missing parts supplied by reference TRBV7-2 and TRBJ2-3, is GAGVSQSPSNKVTEKGKDVELRCDPISGHTALYWYRQSLGQGLEFLIYFQGNSAPDKSGLPSDRFSAERTGGSVSTLTIQRTQQEDSAVYLCASSLDGSPTDTQYFGPGTRLTVL.

The chain employs TRBV10-3 and TRBJ1-1; no clear D. CDR1 is ENHRY and CDR2 is SYGVKD in the germline V gene. The V and J ends lost 2 bases and 5 bases respectively, with 6 bases between them. CDR3 length equals 12 residues. The CDR3 region has the DNA TGTGCCATCAGTGAGGACTTAACTGAAGCTTTCTTT. Residues: CAISEDLTEAFF.

V gene TRBV14 combines with J gene TRBJ2-1; possible D gene TRBD2, 6 bases. There are 16 residues in the CDR3. Germline CDR1 SGHDN, CDR2 FVKESK. V was shortened by 3 bases and J by 7 bases, with 19 bases between the two germline ends. The CDR3 spells CASSQTTGLLRNEQFF. The CDR3 region has the DNA TGTGCCAGCAGCCAGACCACCGGACTACTTAGGAATGAGCAGTTCTTC.

The chain recombines TRBV5-4 with TRBJ2-7, with 9 nucleotides matching TRBD2. J gave up 0 bases and V 0 bases, and 7 bases lay outside the gene matches. The CDR3 loop spans 17 amino acids. From germline, CDR1 is SGHNT and CDR2 YYREEE (reference sequence). The CDR3 nucleotides read TGTGCCAGCAGCTTGGGAGGGTTAGCGGGGGCCTCCTACGAGCAGTACTTC. This gives the protein CASSLGGLAGASYEQYF.

The rearrangement joins TRBV12-3 or TRBV12-4 to TRBJ2-1; D is perhaps TRBD1 (5 bases). With 6 bases removed from V and 3 bases from J, the gap between germline ends came to 9 bases. CDR3 length: 13 residues. The chain's CDR3 is CASRPQGYNEQFF. CDR3 coding DNA: TGTGCCAGCAGACCCCAGGGCTACAATGAGCAGTTCTTC.

The chain is built from TRBV20-1 and TRBJ2-7; TRBD1 aligns across 8 bases. The J segment lost 5 bases and the V segment lost 3 bases, leaving 12 bases of the junction unmatched. The CDR3 spans 15 residues. Germline V gives CDR1 DFQATT, CDR2 SNEGSKA (reference sequence). The CDR3 loop is CSASWTGSTVNEQYF. CDR3 nucleotides: TGCAGTGCTAGTTGGACAGGGTCCACGGTCAACGAGCAGTACTTC.

V gene TRBV15 combines with J gene TRBJ1-3, with D perhaps TRBD1 (6 bases). With 0 bases removed from V and 3 bases from J, the gap between germline ends came to 12 bases. Per the germline V gene, CDR1 is LNHNV and CDR2 is YYDKDF (reference sequence). This CDR3 contains 16 residues. The CDR3, as DNA: TGTGCCACCAGCAGAGAAACCTACAGGGATGGAAACACCATATATTTT. Amino acid sequence: CATSRETYRDGNTIYF.

The chain is built from TRBV18 and TRBJ2-1; 8 bases map to TRBD2. V trimming: 4 bases; J trimming: 4 bases; junction bases outside the gene matches: 3. CDR1 KGHSH and CDR2 LQKENI come from the germline V gene. The CDR3 runs to 14 residues. In DNA, the CDR3 is TGTGCCAGCTCACGACTAGCGTTATACAATGAGCAGTTCTTC. It encodes CASSRLALYNEQFF.

This rearrangement joins TRBV28 to TRBJ2-2; the D gene is possibly TRBD2 (6 bases). Trimming stripped 10 bases from V and 0 bases from J, with 12 bases between. Germline-derived CDR1 and CDR2 are MDHEN and SYDVKM. There are 14 residues in the CDR3. CDR3 sequence (DNA): TGTGCCACCCGGCGCGGGACGAACACCGGGGAGCTGTTTTTT. The encoded protein is CATRRGTNTGELFF.

The rearrangement joins TRBV27 to TRBJ1-5, with 8 bases identical to TRBD1. The V segment lost 5 bases and the J segment 4 bases; nucleotides outside the gene matches: 10. The CDR3 sequence is 16 residues long. The germline V gene has CDR1 MNHEY and CDR2 SMNVEV (reference sequence). Written as DNA, the CDR3 is TGTGCCAGCAGTCCCGGGACAGGAATGTGGAATCAGCCCCAGCATTTT. This encodes CASSPGTGMWNQPQHF.

The rearrangement links TRBV9 to TRBJ2-7; 13 positions agree with TRBD2. Per germline, CDR1 SGDLS and CDR2 YYNGEE. Unmatched junction bases numbered 6, after V lost 3 bases and J lost 6 bases. This CDR3 has 15 amino acids. CDR3 residues: CASSAGTSGIFEQYF. The CDR3 DNA sequence: TGTGCCAGCAGCGCCGGGACTAGCGGGATTTTCGAGCAGTACTTC.

This sequence joins TRBV5-1 and TRBJ1-2, with TRBD1 identical over 9 bases. From germline, CDR1 is SGHRS and CDR2 YFSETQ. This CDR3 is built from 13 residues. Unmatched junction bases numbered 5, after V lost 3 bases and J lost 8 bases. For the CDR3, the DNA is TGCGCCAGCAGCTGGACAGGGGCGCGGGGCTACACCTTC. This translates into CASSWTGARGYTF. The full variable domain, rest sourced from reference TRBV5-1 and TRBJ1-2, is KAGVTQTPRYLIKTRGQQVTLSCSPISGHRSVSWYQQTPGQGLQFLFEYFSETQRNKGNFPGRFSGRQFSNSRSEMNVSTLELGDSALYLCASSWTGARGYTFGSGTRLTVV.

This chain connects TRBV7-9 to TRBJ1-1, with a possible D match to TRBD1 (5 bases). Germline CDR1 reads SEHNR; CDR2 reads FQNEAQ (reference sequence). V was pared by 1 base and J by 2 bases, with 11 bases between. The CDR3 contains 15 residues. This chain's CDR3 is CASSLGTGFNTEAFF. The DNA of the CDR3 is TGTGCCAGCAGCTTAGGCACAGGATTCAACACTGAAGCTTTCTTT.

J is TRBJ1-2 and V is TRBV4-3; D remains ambiguous. The germline V gene encodes CDR1 LGHNA and CDR2 YSLEER. Trimming took off 1 base at V and 2 bases at J, with 11 bases between the two ends. The CDR3 consists of 15 residues. CDR3 region: CASSQGGGRNYGYTF. The DNA of the CDR3 is TGCGCCAGCAGCCAAGGGGGTGGGAGGAACTATGGCTACACCTTC.

This clone was seen just once. The rearrangement joins TRBV5-1 to TRBJ2-3; D gene unclear. Germline V gene sequence: CDR1 SGHRS, CDR2 YFSETQ. There are 15 residues in the CDR3. The V and J ends lost 3 bases and 0 bases respectively, with 11 bases between them. CDR3 amino acids: CASSSVGLSTDTQYF. In nucleotides, the CDR3 is TGCGCCAGCAGCTCCGTCGGTCTTAGCACAGATACGCAGTATTTT.

The V gene is TRBV24-1, the J gene TRBJ2-1, with a possible D match to TRBD1 (5 bases). This CDR3 spans 14 amino acids. Germline lookup yields CDR1 KGHDR and CDR2 SFDVKD. With 5 bases removed from V and 3 bases from J, the gap between germline ends came to 10 bases. The CDR3 spells CATSGGHGYNEQFF. CDR3 DNA: TGTGCCACCAGTGGTGGACACGGCTACAATGAGCAGTTCTTC.

The chain is built from TRBV5-1 and TRBJ2-1, with TRBD2 matching over 11 bases. The CDR3 has 15 amino acids. CDR1 is SGHRS and CDR2 is YFSETQ in the germline V gene. Germline trimming cut 5 bases from V and 4 bases from J; bases unmatched to any gene: 5. The CDR3 spells CASRVTSGSYNEQFF. CDR3 nucleotide sequence: TGCGCCAGCAGGGTTACTAGCGGGAGTTACAATGAGCAGTTCTTC.

The V gene is TRBV2, the J gene TRBJ1-3, with D possibly TRBD1 on 6 matching bases. The germline V gene has CDR1 SNHLY and CDR2 FYNNEI. The V and J ends lost 11 bases and 0 bases respectively, with 17 bases between them. This CDR3 has 15 amino acids. The CDR3 loop reads CAGGGTLGSGNTIYF. In DNA, the CDR3 is TGTGCCGGCGGGGGCACCCTCGGCTCTGGAAACACCATATATTTT.